The next 12 T cell receptor beta chains were all read from a single sample in a study of shared clonotypes between healthy human individuals. The assay was immunoSEQ multiplex PCR, and TCRdb's table has in-frame clones only and misses some. The sample gives roughly 1 million clones, around 74% of which show up once; approximately 1.5% is in the top ten. Specimen: memory CD4+ T cells sorted from blood. As for subset: CD45RA-negative fraction. The receptors stem from a man in his late teens or twenties in good health.

The chain has TRBV29-1 and TRBJ1-1, with no clear D. Germline loops: CDR1 SQVTM, CDR2 ANQGSEA. There are 13 residues in the CDR3. V was pared by 4 bases and J by 0 bases, with 9 bases between. The CDR3 DNA is TGCAGCGTTGTGACCGACATGAACACTGAAGCTTTCTTT. Its translation: CSVVTDMNTEAFF.

The V call is TRBV15, the J call TRBJ2-1; 7 positions agree with TRBD2. V shed 0 bases, J shed 4 bases, and the junction held 3 bases outside the gene matches. In germline, CDR1 is LNHNV, CDR2 YYDKDF (reference sequence). The CDR3 spans 15 residues. The CDR3 DNA is TGTGCCACCAGCAGAGATCGGGGGGAGTACAATGAGCAGTTCTTC. It translates to CATSRDRGEYNEQFF.

This clone appeared once. The gene calls are TRBV11-2 and TRBJ2-1, with D perhaps TRBD1 (6 bases). V was cut by 4 bases and J by 9 bases, with 16 bases left in between. CDR3 length equals 14 residues. Looked up from germline, CDR1 is SGHAT and CDR2 is FQNNGV. CDR3 sequence reads: CASSSGQGHGEQFF. The CDR3 DNA follows: TGTGCCAGCAGCTCAGGGCAGGGGCATGGTGAGCAGTTCTTC. Full variable domain (remainder filled in from reference TRBV11-2 and TRBJ2-1): EAGVAQSPRYKIIEKRQSVAFWCNPISGHATLYWYQQILGQGPKLLIQFQNNGVVDDSQLPKDRFSAERLKGVDSTLKIQPAKLEDSAVYLCASSSGQGHGEQFFGPGTRLTVL.

This clone was detected only a few times. The same CDR3 can be traced to other DNA sequences in this sample. The genes are TRBV5-1 and TRBJ2-6; D is unclear. This CDR3 region has 16 residues. The V end lost 0 bases, the J end lost 0 bases, and 7 bases lay between the germline ends. Germline V gene lookup returns CDR1 SGHRS and CDR2 YFSETQ. The CDR3 DNA is TGCGCCAGCAGCTTGGGGCAGAGCTCTGGGGCCAACGTCCTGACTTTC. Its protein is CASSLGQSSGANVLTF.

The genes are TRBV6-6 and TRBJ2-2; D is tentatively TRBD1 or TRBD2 (5 bases each). CDR1 is MNHNY, CDR2 SVGAGI, per germline (reference sequence). Trimming left V 4 bases short and J 6 bases short, with 15 bases between. CDR3 length equals 15 residues. The CDR3 nucleotides read TGTGCCAGCAGTTTCGGCGGTGGGACCTCCGGGGAGCTGTTTTTT. It encodes CASSFGGGTSGELFF.

V and J are TRBV2 and TRBJ2-7; no reliable D call. Trimming left V 4 bases short and J 6 bases short, with 13 bases between. Germline V gives CDR1 SNHLY, CDR2 FYNNEI. CDR3 size: 13 residues. As DNA, the CDR3 is TGTGCCAGCAGTGCCCCCCTAGAGAGCGAGCAGTACTTC. It codes for CASSAPLESEQYF.

The chain joins TRBV6-1 to TRBJ1-5; 8 bases align to TRBD1. The germline V gene encodes CDR1 MNHNS and CDR2 SASEGT. The CDR3 sequence is 17 residues long. V gave up 2 bases and J gave up 2 bases; unmatched junction bases: 8. The CDR3 DNA is TGTGCCAGCAGTGAAAGGGCAGGGGGCTGGGGCAATCAGCCCCAGCATTTT. It is translated as CASSERAGGWGNQPQHF.

This chain connects TRBV18 to TRBJ2-1; D uncertain. The CDR3 spans 12 residues. Trimming pared 2 bases from V and 9 bases from J, leaving 8 bases between. Germline V CDR1 and CDR2: KGHSH, LQKENI. CDR3 nucleotides: TGTGCCAGCTCACCAAGTGGAAGTGAGCAGTTCTTC. It translates to CASSPSGSEQFF.

This sequence joins TRBV5-4 and TRBJ2-5, with 8 nucleotides matching TRBD2. The CDR3 consists of 15 residues. V lost 2 bases and J lost 2; bases outside the gene matches: 5. Germline V gene data show CDR1 as SGHNT and CDR2 as YYREEE (reference sequence). This CDR3 is CASSLRGGQQETQYF. CDR3 DNA: TGTGCCAGCAGCTTACGGGGGGGCCAACAAGAGACCCAGTACTTC.

This chain links TRBV10-3 with TRBJ2-7; D gene unclear. Trimming removed 2 bases from V and 4 bases from J, with 3 bases in between. The CDR3 totals 11 residues. CDR1 is ENHRY and CDR2 is SYGVKD in the germline V gene. The CDR3 nucleotides read TGTGCCATCAGTGAGATTTACGAGCAGTACTTC. Protein: CAISEIYEQYF.

About this clone itself: A far larger clone is one nucleotide away, so this likely arose from a read error. Other nucleotide sequences in the sample specify the same CDR3. The chain joins TRBV5-6 to TRBJ1-5; no firm D call. Germline V lookup: CDR1 SGHDT, CDR2 YYEEEE. The CDR3 covers 15 residues. Trimming removed 1 base at V and 2 bases at J, with 10 bases between. Written as DNA, the CDR3 is TGTGCCAGCAGCTTGTTCGGGGTGGGCAATCAGCCCCAGCATTTT. Protein: CASSLFGVGNQPQHF.

The sample holds one count of this clone. The chain has TRBV10-3 and TRBJ1-3; TRBD1 aligns across 7 bases. Trimming cost V 5 bases and J 6 bases; bases outside gene matches: 16. This CDR3 region has 17 residues. In germline, CDR1 is ENHRY, CDR2 SYGVKD. The CDR3 sequence: CAISPTGQATMENTIYF. The CDR3 DNA sequence: TGTGCCATCAGTCCGACTGGACAGGCCACGATGGAAAACACCATATATTTT.